This T cell receptor beta chain came from a study of T cells in Graves' hyperthyroidism and ophthalmopathy. This CDR3 is built from 14 residues. Germline V gives CDR1 LGHDT, CDR2 YNNKEL (reference sequence). Trimming cost V 0 bases and J 1 base, with 6 bases left between them. Amplification yielded TCR beta CDR3 regions, with RNA transcripts as the source. Researchers ran a first-round RT-PCR on the TCR CDR3 using the HTBI primer set. A single record per CDR3 protein comes from TCRdb applying MiXCR to the multiplex PCR reads. The repertoire holds a few hundred thousand distinct CDR3 sequences, with 15% to 19% as singletons. This clonotype was picked up many times.

This chain uses TRBV3-1 with TRBJ1-1, with no clear D. This clonotype originated in a woman between 18 and 29 years old with Graves' hyperthyroidism. Sequenced sample: blood. The CDR3, as DNA: TGTGCCAGCAGCCAAGAACCAGCGAACACTGAAGCTTTCTTT. It specifies CASSQEPANTEAFF. The full variable domain, rest sourced from reference TRBV3-1 and TRBJ1-1, is DTAVSQTPKYLVTQMGNDKSIKCEQNLGHDTMYWYKQDSKKFLKIMFSYNNKELIINETVPNRFSPKSPDKAHLNLHINSLELGDSAVYFCASSQEPANTEAFFGQGTRLTVV.